The 15 T cell receptor beta chains below all came from one sample that was sequenced in a study of cytomegalovirus exposure and HLA in healthy donors. The PCR made use of 60 Vbeta and 13 Jbeta primers. The repertoire was sequenced with immunoSEQ multiplex PCR; TCRdb's copy has only in-frame clones and lacks some. In total, the table holds 55,000 to 85,000 clones. Sequenced: PBMCs. These receptors were taken from a female donor in good health and CMV-seropositive.

The chain combines TRBV6-1 with TRBJ1-5; the D is unclear. V lost 1 base and J lost 0, with 7 bases in between. The germline gives CDR1 MNHNS, CDR2 SASEGT. The CDR3 is 15 residues long. The CDR3 reads CASSEVVYSNQPQHF. The CDR3 nucleotides are TGTGCCAGCAGTGAAGTAGTATATAGCAATCAGCCCCAGCATTTT.

The rearrangement links TRBV13 to TRBJ2-3; no clear D. The V gene lost 7 bases and the J gene lost 0 bases, with 8 bases spanning the gap. Germline CDR1 and CDR2: PRHDT and FYEKMQ (reference sequence). The CDR3 sequence is 13 residues long. The CDR3 is CASNSGSTDTQYF. In DNA, the CDR3 is TGTGCCAGCAACTCTGGTAGCACAGATACGCAGTATTTT.

The chain uses TRBV18 and TRBJ1-5; the D gene is possibly TRBD1 (6 bases). This CDR3 is 14 amino acids long. The V gene lost 6 bases and the J gene lost 5 bases, with 14 bases spanning the gap. The germline gives CDR1 KGHSH, CDR2 LQKENI. The CDR3, as DNA: TGTGCCAGCTCTCCCCGGGACACTGATCAGCCCCAGCATTTT. Protein: CASSPRDTDQPQHF.

The chain couples TRBV18 to TRBJ1-5, with D possibly TRBD1 on 5 matching bases. Per germline, CDR1 KGHSH and CDR2 LQKENI. CDR3 length: 17 residues. V gave up 2 bases and J gave up 2 bases, with 16 bases separating them. CDR3 bases: TGTGCCAGCTCACCATTTAGACAGACCGACGGCAATCAGCCCCAGCATTTT. Protein product: CASSPFRQTDGNQPQHF.

As concerns this clone: Distinct nucleotide sequences in the sample also encode this CDR3. V usage is TRBV5-6 and J usage is TRBJ1-2; 8 nucleotides match TRBD1. The CDR3 runs to 13 residues. Germline CDR1 is SGHDT and CDR2 is YYEEEE. The trim removed 2 bases at V and 4 bases at J, leaving 1 base unmatched. The CDR3 bases are TGTGCCAGCAGCTTAGACAGGGGCTATGGCTACACCTTC. Its translation is CASSLDRGYGYTF.

The chain links TRBV18 to TRBJ1-1; the match to TRBD1 covers 7 bases. V shed 4 bases, J shed 0 bases, and the junction held 2 bases outside the gene matches. Germline values: CDR1 KGHSH, CDR2 LQKENI. CDR3 length: 14 amino acids. CDR3 amino acids: CASSRDRLNTEAFF. The CDR3 nucleotides read TGTGCCAGCTCACGGGACAGATTGAACACTGAAGCTTTCTTT.

V is TRBV2 and J is TRBJ1-6, with 9 bases lining up with TRBD1. The germline V gene encodes CDR1 SNHLY and CDR2 FYNNEI. Losses at the gene ends were 5 bases for V and 10 bases for J; bases not matched to a gene: 6. This CDR3 comprises 14 residues. CDR3: CASSSRDRASPLHF. As DNA, the CDR3 is TGTGCCAGCAGTTCCCGGGACAGGGCCTCACCCCTCCACTTT.

This chain links TRBV6-5 with TRBJ2-2; 7 bases are shared with TRBD1. Trimming at V came to 6 bases and at J to 6 bases, leaving 7 bases not matched to a gene. The CDR3 covers 14 residues. CDR1 and CDR2 from the germline V gene are MNHEY and SVGAGI. Here the CDR3 reads CASRPQGVAGELFF. CDR3 DNA sequence: TGTGCCAGCAGACCTCAGGGGGTGGCCGGGGAGCTGTTTTTT.

J is TRBJ2-1 and V is TRBV5-1, with D possibly matching TRBD2 (6 bases). This CDR3 has 13 residues. Germline lookup yields CDR1 SGHRS and CDR2 YFSETQ. The ends were cut back, 7 bases at V and 5 bases at J, with 13 bases in the middle. CDR3: CASVAEDDNEQFF. The CDR3 nucleotides read TGCGCCAGCGTAGCGGAGGACGACAATGAGCAGTTCTTC.

The rearrangement joins TRBV28 to TRBJ1-5; D is uncertain. The germline gives CDR1 MDHEN, CDR2 SYDVKM. Trimming took 5 bases from V and 9 from J, leaving 14 bases between them. The CDR3 extends over 13 amino acids. This chain's CDR3 is CASSLAGIRPQHF. For the CDR3, the DNA is TGTGCCAGCAGTCTCGCGGGGATTAGGCCCCAGCATTTT.

The gene calls are TRBV18 and TRBJ2-5, with D perhaps TRBD1 (6 bases). The CDR3 is made up of 14 amino acids. Germline lookup yields CDR1 KGHSH and CDR2 LQKENI. Deletions cut 8 bases from V and 4 bases from J, with 17 bases between. The CDR3 nucleotides read TGTGCCAGCGGAAATTGGACAGCCAGAGAGACCCAGTACTTC. Amino acid sequence: CASGNWTARETQYF.

V usage is TRBV5-6 and J usage is TRBJ2-1; D ambiguous. There are 12 residues in the CDR3. Germline assignment: CDR1 SGHDT and CDR2 YYEEEE. V was pared by 0 bases and J by 9 bases, with 7 bases between. The DNA of the CDR3 is TGTGCCAGCAGCTTGGGAAGCTCTGAGCAGTTCTTC. It yields the protein CASSLGSSEQFF.

This chain joins TRBV15 and TRBJ1-5; D might be TRBD1 (6 bases). Germline V gene lookup returns CDR1 LNHNV and CDR2 YYDKDF (reference sequence). The CDR3 runs to 14 residues. The germline V and J ends were trimmed by 1 base and 6 bases, with 10 bases remaining between them. The CDR3 reads CATSRGGGGQPQHF. The CDR3 region has the DNA TGTGCCACCAGCAGAGGGGGAGGGGGTCAGCCCCAGCATTTT.

This chain links TRBV11-2 with TRBJ2-7, with 12 positions matching TRBD1. The CDR3 has 14 residues. The germline V gene has CDR1 SGHAT and CDR2 FQNNGV. The V gene end was trimmed by 4 bases and the J gene end by 2 bases; junction bases not matched to a gene: 0. CDR3 protein: CASSWDRGPYEQYF. The CDR3 coding sequence is TGTGCCAGCAGCTGGGACAGGGGGCCCTACGAGCAGTACTTC.

The V call is TRBV10-1, the J call TRBJ1-6, with TRBD1 matching over 7 bases. Unmatched junction bases numbered 7, after V lost 8 bases and J lost 6 bases. The CDR3 is 14 amino acids. CDR1 is WNHNN and CDR2 is SYGVQD in the germline V gene (reference sequence). The CDR3 region has the DNA TGCGCCAGCCGACTAGGGACAGTTAATTCACCCCTCCACTTT. As protein: CASRLGTVNSPLHF.